This record concerns one T cell receptor (beta chain) sequence. The assay was immunoSEQ multiplex PCR, and TCRdb's table has in-frame clones only and misses some. The table shows about 120,000 clones, with more than 90% occurring only once. The sample is drawn from a study of control samples from healthy donors and cancer patients. Germline-derived CDR1 and CDR2 are SEHNR and FQNEAQ (reference sequence). With V trimmed by 4 bases and J by 2 bases, 8 bases remained unmatched. The CDR3 runs 15 residues. The chain uses TRBV7-9 and TRBJ2-7, with TRBD2 identical over 7 bases. The sequencing input was blood. The clonotype originates from a young man in good health. For the CDR3, the DNA is TGTGCCAGCAGCTCGGGGAGGGCAGTCCCCTACGAGCAGTACTTC. Its protein is CASSSGRAVPYEQYF.